This passage covers 26 T cell receptor beta chains from one sample sequenced in a study of T cells after yellow fever vaccination. TCRdb analysed the 5' RACE reads with MiXCR anew, one entry per CDR3 protein. The sample shows around 67,000 distinct CDR3 sequences, roughly 6.9% of them seen only once. The input for sequencing was CD8+ T cells sorted from PBMCs, taken less than 6 days after the first yellow fever vaccination. The receptors were sampled from a man aged 18 to 35 who received the YFV17D yellow fever vaccine.

This clonotype was detected a few times. The chain uses TRBV27 and TRBJ2-7; maybe TRBD1 (6 bases). CDR1 MNHEY and CDR2 SMNVEV come from the germline V gene (reference sequence). The V end was cut by 2 bases, the J end by 2 bases, with 22 bases between. The CDR3 spans 18 residues. In nucleotides, the CDR3 is TGTGCCAGCAGTTTAAACGCAAGATTGGGACAACGAACCTACGAGCAGTACTTC. It is translated as CASSLNARLGQRTYEQYF.

This clonotype was observed a handful of times. The rearrangement uses TRBV19 and TRBJ1-1; maybe TRBD1 (5 bases). The germline V gene encodes CDR1 LNHDA and CDR2 SQIVND (reference sequence). The CDR3 runs to 11 residues. The V end lost 9 bases, the J end lost 6 bases, and 11 bases lay between the germline ends. The CDR3 sequence: CASTLGPEAFF. The DNA for the CDR3 is TGTGCCAGCACTTTGGGACCTGAAGCTTTCTTT. The complete variable domain, with remaining parts taken from reference TRBV19 and TRBJ1-1, reads DGGITQSPKYLFRKEGQNVTLSCEQNLNHDAMYWYRQDPGQGLRLIYYSQIVNDFQKGDIAEGYSVSREKKESFPLTVTSAQKNPTAFYLCASTLGPEAFFGQGTRLTVV.

This clonotype has ten or more counts. The V and J genes are TRBV10-2 and TRBJ2-1; maybe TRBD2 (6 bases). In germline, CDR1 is WSHSY, CDR2 SAAADI. V was pared by 7 bases and J by 0 bases, with 22 bases between. The CDR3 contains 18 residues. CDR3 sequence (DNA): TGCGCCAGCACTGGAATCGGGGGTACCGGGAGCTCCTACAATGAGCAGTTCTTC. It codes for CASTGIGGTGSSYNEQFF.

This clonotype turned up a few times. The chain has TRBV10-3 and TRBJ2-3; the D gene is possibly TRBD2 (6 bases). CDR3 length: 14 amino acids. Germline assignment: CDR1 ENHRY and CDR2 SYGVKD. V shed 3 bases and J shed 4 bases, with 11 bases lying between them. The CDR3: CAISDKLASDTQYF. The CDR3 DNA follows: TGTGCCATCAGTGATAAACTAGCATCAGATACGCAGTATTTT.

This clonotype has just one count. The chain uses TRBV5-6 and TRBJ2-1, with D unresolved. This CDR3 region has 14 residues. V was shortened by 8 bases and J by 5 bases, with 17 bases between the two germline ends. Looked up from germline, CDR1 is SGHDT and CDR2 is YYEEEE. In DNA form, the CDR3 reads TGTGCCAGGGGCCCCGAGCTCCGGCACAATGAGCAGTTCTTC. Translating it yields CARGPELRHNEQFF. Based on the CDR3 plus reference TRBV5-6 and TRBJ2-1, the full variable domain is DAGVTQSPTHLIKTRGQQVTLRCSPKSGHDTVSWYQQALGQGPQFIFQYYEEEERQRGNFPDRFSGHQFPNYSSELNVNALLLGDSALYLCARGPELRHNEQFFGPGTRLTVL.

This clonotype has a count of ten or more. V and J are TRBV6-5 and TRBJ2-3, with D perhaps matching TRBD1 (6 bases). The CDR3 extends over 12 amino acids. V was clipped by 2 bases and J by 7 bases, with 7 bases between them. The V gene's germline CDR1 is MNHEY and CDR2 SVGAGI. The CDR3 nucleotides read TGTGCCAGCAGTTACAGGGGGAATACGCAGTATTTT. Its protein product is CASSYRGNTQYF.

This clonotype showed up many times. The rearrangement uses TRBV7-2 and TRBJ2-2, with D possibly being TRBD2 (5 bases). Per germline, CDR1 SGHTA and CDR2 FQGNSA. Trimming stripped 8 bases from V and 4 bases from J, with 17 bases between. The CDR3 spans 15 residues. The CDR3 DNA sequence: TGTGCCAGCGGGCGGGTCCCCTCCGCCACCGGGGAGCTGTTTTTT. This codes for CASGRVPSATGELFF. Variable domain in full (rest from reference TRBV7-2 and TRBJ2-2): GAGVSQSPSNKVTEKGKDVELRCDPISGHTALYWYRQSLGQGLEFLIYFQGNSAPDKSGLPSDRFSAERTGGSVSTLTIQRTQQEDSAVYLCASGRVPSATGELFFGEGSRLTVL.

This clonotype was detected many times. V usage is TRBV7-9 and J usage is TRBJ2-3, with 9 positions matching TRBD2. The CDR3 runs to 15 residues. Germline trimming cut 5 bases from V and 1 base from J; bases unmatched to any gene: 4. From germline, CDR1 is SEHNR and CDR2 FQNEAQ (reference sequence). The CDR3, as DNA: TGTGCCAGCAGCCCGACTAGCGGACGCACAGATACGCAGTATTTT. Translating it yields CASSPTSGRTDTQYF.

In its sample, this clonotype was seen a few times. This chain links TRBV19 with TRBJ2-7, with D unresolved. The CDR3 is 14 residues long. V gave up 3 bases and J gave up 0 bases, with 9 bases separating them. CDR1 is LNHDA and CDR2 is SQIVND in the germline V gene (reference sequence). CDR3 region: CASSMTASSYEQYF. The CDR3 DNA is TGTGCCAGTAGTATGACGGCTAGCTCCTACGAGCAGTACTTC. Supplemented by reference TRBV19 and TRBJ2-7, the full variable domain reads DGGITQSPKYLFRKEGQNVTLSCEQNLNHDAMYWYRQDPGQGLRLIYYSQIVNDFQKGDIAEGYSVSREKKESFPLTVTSAQKNPTAFYLCASSMTASSYEQYFGPGTRLTVT.

This clonotype was picked up many times. V and J are TRBV12-3 or TRBV12-4 and TRBJ2-7; D gene unclear. This CDR3 contains 13 residues. V dropped 8 bases and J dropped 3 bases, with 14 bases sitting between them. The CDR3 loop is CASSLSPNYEQYV. The CDR3 coding sequence is TGTGCCAGCTCCCTCAGCCCCAACTACGAGCAGTACGTC.

This clonotype has a count of ten or more. V usage is TRBV2 and J usage is TRBJ2-2; D might be TRBD2 (6 bases). This CDR3 spans 13 amino acids. In germline, CDR1 is SNHLY, CDR2 FYNNEI. Trimming left V 6 bases short and J 6 bases short, with 11 bases between. The CDR3 bases are TGTGCCAGCAGGGTCAGGGAGGCCGGGGAGCTGTTTTTT. Translating gives CASRVREAGELFF.

This clonotype has a count of ten or more. This chain joins TRBV5-1 and TRBJ1-2; the D is unclear. The CDR3 sequence is 13 residues long. Looked up from germline, CDR1 is SGHRS and CDR2 is YFSETQ. V was cut by 5 bases and J by 0 bases, with 8 bases left in between. CDR3 bases: TGCGCCAGCAGAACGGACGCTAACTATGGCTACACCTTC. This encodes CASRTDANYGYTF. The full variable domain, its missing parts supplied by reference TRBV5-1 and TRBJ1-2, is KAGVTQTPRYLIKTRGQQVTLSCSPISGHRSVSWYQQTPGQGLQFLFEYFSETQRNKGNFPGRFSGRQFSNSRSEMNVSTLELGDSALYLCASRTDANYGYTFGSGTRLTVV.

The chain carries TRBV7-2 and TRBJ1-2; no clear D. The CDR3 has 16 amino acids. Germline V lookup: CDR1 SGHTA, CDR2 FQGNSA. V lost 5 bases, J lost 4 bases, and 20 bases lay in between. In DNA form, the CDR3 reads TGTGCCAGCAGCCTCGAGCGACCGTGGTCCTCCTATGGCTACACCTTC. Translating it yields CASSLERPWSSYGYTF.

This clonotype occurred many times. The CDR3, as DNA: TGTGCCGGGCGACAGGGGTACACCGGGGAGCTGTTTTTT. It translates to CAGRQGYTGELFF. The chain employs TRBV10-3 and TRBJ2-2, with TRBD1 matching over 8 bases. Germline CDR1 ENHRY, CDR2 SYGVKD. V gave up 11 bases and J gave up 3 bases; unmatched junction bases: 5. The CDR3 covers 13 residues.

The chain recombines TRBV5-5 with TRBJ2-5; D gene uncertain. CDR3 size: 14 residues. Germline-derived CDR1 and CDR2 are SGHKS and YYEKEE (reference sequence). With 1 base removed from V and 1 base from J, the gap between germline ends came to 8 bases. The CDR3 here is CASSLSSIQETQYF. The CDR3 nucleotides are TGTGCCAGCAGCTTGAGTTCGATCCAAGAGACCCAGTACTTC.

This clonotype was recorded a few times. V usage is TRBV12-3 or TRBV12-4 and J usage is TRBJ2-3; no clear D gene. Trimming pared 5 bases from V and 5 bases from J, leaving 23 bases between. The CDR3 is 17 amino acids. CDR3 residues: CASSPRAPHVRRDTQYF. The CDR3, as DNA: TGTGCCAGCAGTCCAAGGGCCCCTCACGTAAGGAGAGATACGCAGTATTTT.

At least ten counts were recorded for this clonotype. The V gene is TRBV7-6, the J gene TRBJ1-6; perhaps TRBD1 as D (5 bases). V lost 4 bases, J lost 9 bases, and 16 bases lay in between. The CDR3 loop spans 15 amino acids. CDR1 SGHVS and CDR2 FNYEAQ come from the germline V gene. For the CDR3, the DNA is TGTGCCAGCAGCTCAGGGATGATTAGGGGTTCACCCCTCCACTTT. Translating gives CASSSGMIRGSPLHF.

This clonotype was detected ten times or more. The V gene is TRBV4-3, the J gene TRBJ1-6; D gene ambiguous. The V and J ends lost 5 bases and 8 bases respectively, with 10 bases between them. The CDR3 loop spans 13 amino acids. Germline V lookup: CDR1 LGHNA, CDR2 YSLEER. This CDR3 is CASSAKADSPLHF. The CDR3 DNA reads as TGCGCCAGCAGCGCCAAGGCCGATTCACCCCTCCACTTT.

Only a few counts were recorded for this clonotype. The chain combines TRBV12-3 or TRBV12-4 with TRBJ2-2; D unclear. The CDR3 has 16 amino acids. The V gene lost 3 bases and the J gene lost 0 bases, with 11 bases spanning the gap. The CDR3 loop reads CASSFGRPANTGELFF. In DNA, the CDR3 is TGTGCCAGCAGTTTCGGCCGGCCTGCGAACACCGGGGAGCTGTTTTTT.

The V and J genes are TRBV4-2 and TRBJ2-3; possibly TRBD2 for D (5 bases). V was clipped by 0 bases and J by 2 bases, with 12 bases between them. This CDR3 comprises 16 residues. CDR1 and CDR2 from the germline V gene are LGHNA and YNFKEQ. The CDR3 spells CASSQEGPGVTDTQYF. The CDR3, as DNA: TGTGCCAGCAGCCAAGAAGGTCCCGGGGTCACAGATACGCAGTATTTT.

At least ten counts were recorded for this clonotype. The chain uses TRBV7-2 and TRBJ1-1; D is unresolved. With 5 bases removed from V and 7 bases from J, the gap between germline ends came to 14 bases. The germline V gene has CDR1 SGHTA and CDR2 FQGNSA. The CDR3 has 13 amino acids. In DNA, the CDR3 is TGTGCCAGCAGCACCAGATCGGCGGGTGAAGCTTTCTTT. Its translation is CASSTRSAGEAFF.

This clonotype was detected ten times or more. The genes are TRBV7-3 and TRBJ2-1; D is perhaps TRBD2 (6 bases). Trimming removed 4 bases from V and 6 bases from J, with 10 bases in between. The CDR3 consists of 13 residues. Germline V gene data show CDR1 as SGHTA and CDR2 as FQGTGA. For the CDR3, the DNA is TGTGCCAGCAGCTCTATCGGGGGCAATGAGCAGTTCTTC. Its translation: CASSSIGGNEQFF.

This chain joins TRBV4-1 and TRBJ1-2; D gene unclear. With 0 bases removed from V and 0 bases from J, the gap between germline ends came to 11 bases. Germline lookup yields CDR1 MGHRA and CDR2 YSYEKL. The CDR3 runs to 16 residues. CDR3 sequence reads: CASSQDLGFANYGYTF. The CDR3 DNA reads TGCGCCAGCAGCCAAGACTTGGGATTTGCTAACTATGGCTACACCTTC.

This clonotype was observed a few times. The chain employs TRBV29-1 and TRBJ1-2, with 8 bases matching TRBD1. The CDR3 is 16 amino acids. Per the germline V gene, CDR1 is SQVTM and CDR2 is ANQGSEA. After removal of 1 base from V and 5 bases from J, the junction contained 12 bases not matched to a gene. CDR3 amino acids: CSVEVETGGQWYGYTF. The CDR3 nucleotides are TGCAGCGTTGAAGTTGAAACAGGGGGACAATGGTATGGCTACACCTTC.

V and J are TRBV5-1 and TRBJ1-1, with D tentatively TRBD1 (6 bases). V was pared by 5 bases and J by 0 bases, with 11 bases between. The CDR3 has 14 amino acids. Germline assignment: CDR1 SGHRS and CDR2 YFSETQ. Written as DNA, the CDR3 is TGCGCCAGCAGACCGGGACAAATGAACACTGAAGCTTTCTTT. Its translation is CASRPGQMNTEAFF.

This clonotype has more than one count but fewer than ten. V gene TRBV6-1 combines with J gene TRBJ1-2; unclear D gene. Per germline, CDR1 MNHNS and CDR2 SASEGT. The CDR3 consists of 16 residues. Between the trimmed V and J ends, which lost 8 bases and 1 base, there was a span of 20 bases. For the CDR3, the DNA is TGTGCCAGCTGGGGAGAGCTCAAGCTCGATAACTATGGCTACACCTTC. This translates into CASWGELKLDNYGYTF.